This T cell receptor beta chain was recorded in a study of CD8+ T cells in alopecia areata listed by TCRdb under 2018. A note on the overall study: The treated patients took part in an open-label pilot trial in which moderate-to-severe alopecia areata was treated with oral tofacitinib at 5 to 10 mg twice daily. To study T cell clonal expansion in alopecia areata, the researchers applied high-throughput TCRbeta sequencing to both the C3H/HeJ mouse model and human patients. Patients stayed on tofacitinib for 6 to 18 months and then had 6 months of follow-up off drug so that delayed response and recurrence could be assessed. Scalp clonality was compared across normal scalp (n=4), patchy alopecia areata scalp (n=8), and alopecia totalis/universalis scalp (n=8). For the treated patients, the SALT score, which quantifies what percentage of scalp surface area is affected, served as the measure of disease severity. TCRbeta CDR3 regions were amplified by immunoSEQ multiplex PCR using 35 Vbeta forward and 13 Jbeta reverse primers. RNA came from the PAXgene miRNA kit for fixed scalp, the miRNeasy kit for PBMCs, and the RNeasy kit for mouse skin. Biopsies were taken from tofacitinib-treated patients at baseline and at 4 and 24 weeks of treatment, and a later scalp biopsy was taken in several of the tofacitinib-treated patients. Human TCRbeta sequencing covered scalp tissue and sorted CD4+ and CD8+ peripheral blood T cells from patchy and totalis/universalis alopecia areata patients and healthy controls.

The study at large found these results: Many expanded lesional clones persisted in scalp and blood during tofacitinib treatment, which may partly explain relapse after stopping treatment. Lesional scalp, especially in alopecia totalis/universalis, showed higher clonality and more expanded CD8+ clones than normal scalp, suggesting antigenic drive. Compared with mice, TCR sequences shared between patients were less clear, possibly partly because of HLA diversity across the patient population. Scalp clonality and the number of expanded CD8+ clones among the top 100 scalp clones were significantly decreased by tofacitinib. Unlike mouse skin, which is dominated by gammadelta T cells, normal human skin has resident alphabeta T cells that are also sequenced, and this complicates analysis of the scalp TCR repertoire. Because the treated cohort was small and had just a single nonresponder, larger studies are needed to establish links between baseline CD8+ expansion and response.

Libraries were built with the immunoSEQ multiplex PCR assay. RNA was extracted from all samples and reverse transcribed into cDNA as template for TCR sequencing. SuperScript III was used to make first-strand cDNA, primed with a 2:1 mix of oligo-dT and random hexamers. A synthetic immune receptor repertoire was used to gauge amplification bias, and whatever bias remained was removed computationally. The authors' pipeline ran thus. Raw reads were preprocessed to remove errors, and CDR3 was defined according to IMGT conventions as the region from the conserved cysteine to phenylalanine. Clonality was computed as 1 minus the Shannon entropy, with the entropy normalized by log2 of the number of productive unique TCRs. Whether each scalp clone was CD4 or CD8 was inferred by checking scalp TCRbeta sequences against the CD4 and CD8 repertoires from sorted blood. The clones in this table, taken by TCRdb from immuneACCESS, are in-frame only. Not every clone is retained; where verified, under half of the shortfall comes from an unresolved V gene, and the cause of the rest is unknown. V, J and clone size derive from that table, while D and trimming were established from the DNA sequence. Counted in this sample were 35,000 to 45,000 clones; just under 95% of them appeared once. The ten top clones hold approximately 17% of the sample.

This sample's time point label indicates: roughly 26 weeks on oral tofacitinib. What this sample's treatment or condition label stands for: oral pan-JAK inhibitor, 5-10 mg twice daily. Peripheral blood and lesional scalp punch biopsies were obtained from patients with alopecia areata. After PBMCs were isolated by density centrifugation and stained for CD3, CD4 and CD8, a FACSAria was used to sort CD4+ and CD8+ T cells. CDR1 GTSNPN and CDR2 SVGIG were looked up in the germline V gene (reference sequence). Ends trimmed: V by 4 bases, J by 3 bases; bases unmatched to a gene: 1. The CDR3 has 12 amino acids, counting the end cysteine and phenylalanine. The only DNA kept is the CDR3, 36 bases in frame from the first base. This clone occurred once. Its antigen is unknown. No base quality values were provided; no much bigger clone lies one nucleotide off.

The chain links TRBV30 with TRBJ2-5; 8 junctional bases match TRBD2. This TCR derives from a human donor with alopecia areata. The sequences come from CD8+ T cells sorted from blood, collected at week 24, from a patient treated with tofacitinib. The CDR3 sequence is CAWNGGEETQYF. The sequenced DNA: TGTGCCTGGAACGGGGGGGAAGAGACCCAGTACTTC.